This TCR beta chain was identified during a study of cytomegalovirus exposure and HLA in healthy donors (dated by TCRdb to between 2016 and 2019). Background for the entire study: The 670 or so repertoires of the first cohort and the 110 or so validation repertoires were produced on the same platform, according to a later analysis. High-throughput TCR immunosequencing, statistical association of individual TCRs with disease status, and machine learning were combined to predict cytomegalovirus infection status. The study aimed to test whether signatures of past pathogen exposure could be identified by cataloging public T cell receptors. Besides the first cohort of roughly 660 subjects, a separate validation cohort made up of over a hundred different subjects was used. Broader findings and caveats from the paper: A total of 150 to 200 TCR beta chains were listed by the study as associated with cytomegalovirus. Cytomegalovirus status was reported to be diagnosed by the classifier with high specificity and sensitivity in both the original and validation cohorts. Subsequent analysis determined that TCRs grouped into clusters in the first cohort also showed a tendency toward co-occurrence across the approximately 110 validation repertoires, and approximately 93% of cluster scores exceeded 0. A few of the identified cytomegalovirus-associated TCR beta chains were confirmed in vitro to be specific for cytomegalovirus antigens. Most TCR sequences were seen in very few donors, while some public TCRs were found in many individuals. According to the authors, the approach could potentially be generalized to other disease states and immunological phenotypes. All 120 or so repertoires were used to score co-occurrence in the validation cohort in a later analysis, because that analysis had no HLA typing for the cohort.

The CDR3 holds 16 amino acids from the cysteine to the phenylalanine. Only the CDR3 part of the read is kept: 48 bases, read in frame from the first base. V lost 0 bases and J lost 5 bases, and the count of bases not matched to a germline gene is 7. CDR1 and CDR2, looked up from the germline V gene, are SGHRS and YFSETQ. The donors were included in the validation cohort of over a hundred subjects, a group kept apart from the approximately 700-subject first cohort. Points on this clone: Its antigen has not been determined. Nothing much larger sits one base from this clone, and base qualities are not available.

The protocol used for the library was the immunoSEQ multiplex PCR assay. From the authors' description of their analysis: A statistical classification framework was developed to diagnose cytomegalovirus status using the catalog of TCR beta chain sequences. What TCRdb holds here is the immuneACCESS table cut down to in-frame rearrangements. Part of the clones is not present; checked against another copy, under half of the missing clones reflect an unresolved V gene, and the others are unexplained. Clonal size and the V and J genes are those of that table, whereas D and trimming came from the DNA. This sample has roughly 250,000 clones in its table, and approximately 90% of those were observed once. 2% to 3% of the sample belongs to the ten largest clones.

The sample consisted of PBMCs. The rearrangement combines TRBV5-1 with TRBJ2-3; 9 junctional bases match TRBD1. This receptor was obtained from a man aged 18 to 29 in good health and CMV-seronegative. The nucleotide sequence is given as TGCGCCAGCAGCTTGGTTACAGGGGGCGGAGGAGATACGCAGTATTTT. It is translated as CASSLVTGGGGDTQYF.